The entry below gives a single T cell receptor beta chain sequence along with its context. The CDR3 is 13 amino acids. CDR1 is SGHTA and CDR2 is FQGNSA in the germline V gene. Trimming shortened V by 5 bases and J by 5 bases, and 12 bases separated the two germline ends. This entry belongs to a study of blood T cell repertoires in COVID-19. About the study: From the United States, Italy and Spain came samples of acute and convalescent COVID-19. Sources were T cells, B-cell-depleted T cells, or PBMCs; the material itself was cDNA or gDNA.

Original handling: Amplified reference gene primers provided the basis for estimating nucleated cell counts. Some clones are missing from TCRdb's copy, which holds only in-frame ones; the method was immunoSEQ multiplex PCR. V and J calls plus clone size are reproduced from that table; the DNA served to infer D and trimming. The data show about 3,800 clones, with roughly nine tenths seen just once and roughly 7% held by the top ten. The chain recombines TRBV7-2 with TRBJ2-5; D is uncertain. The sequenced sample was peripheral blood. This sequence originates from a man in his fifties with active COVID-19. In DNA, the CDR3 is TGTGCCAGCAGCACCCCCACTTTCGAGACCCAGTACTTC. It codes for CASSTPTFETQYF. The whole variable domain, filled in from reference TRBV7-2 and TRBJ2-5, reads GAGVSQSPSNKVTEKGKDVELRCDPISGHTALYWYRQSLGQGLEFLIYFQGNSAPDKSGLPSDRFSAERTGGSVSTLTIQRTQQEDSAVYLCASSTPTFETQYFGPGTRLLVL.